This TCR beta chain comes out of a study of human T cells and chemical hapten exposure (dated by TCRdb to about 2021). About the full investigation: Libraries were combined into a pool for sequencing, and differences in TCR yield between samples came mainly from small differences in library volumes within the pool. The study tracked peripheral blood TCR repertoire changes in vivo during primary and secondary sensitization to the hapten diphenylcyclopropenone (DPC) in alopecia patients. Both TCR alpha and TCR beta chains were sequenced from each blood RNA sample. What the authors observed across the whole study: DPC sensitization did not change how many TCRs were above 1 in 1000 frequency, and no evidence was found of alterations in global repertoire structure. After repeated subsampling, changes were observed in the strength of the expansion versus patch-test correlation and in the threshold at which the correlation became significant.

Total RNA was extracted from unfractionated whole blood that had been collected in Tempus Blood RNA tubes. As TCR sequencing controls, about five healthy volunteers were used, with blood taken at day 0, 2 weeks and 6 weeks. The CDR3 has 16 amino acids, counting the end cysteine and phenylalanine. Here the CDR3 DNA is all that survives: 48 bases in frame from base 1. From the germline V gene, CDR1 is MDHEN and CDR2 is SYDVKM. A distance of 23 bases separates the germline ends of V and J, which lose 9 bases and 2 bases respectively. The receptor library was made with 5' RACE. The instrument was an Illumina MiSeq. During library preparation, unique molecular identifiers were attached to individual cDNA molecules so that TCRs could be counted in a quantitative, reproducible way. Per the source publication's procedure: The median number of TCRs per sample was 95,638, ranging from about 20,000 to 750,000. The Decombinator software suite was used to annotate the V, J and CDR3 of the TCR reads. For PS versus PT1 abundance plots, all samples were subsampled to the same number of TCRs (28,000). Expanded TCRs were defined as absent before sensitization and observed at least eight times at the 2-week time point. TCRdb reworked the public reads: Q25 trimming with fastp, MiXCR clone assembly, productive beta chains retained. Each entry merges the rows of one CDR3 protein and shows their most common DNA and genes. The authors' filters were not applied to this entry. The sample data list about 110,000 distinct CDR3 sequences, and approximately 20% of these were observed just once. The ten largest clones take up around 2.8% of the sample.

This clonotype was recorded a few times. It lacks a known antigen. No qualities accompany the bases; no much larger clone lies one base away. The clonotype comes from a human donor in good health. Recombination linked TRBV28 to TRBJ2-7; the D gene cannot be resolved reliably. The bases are TGTGCCAGTCAAGGTTCTCCGGTCCTGATAACCTACGAGCAGTACTTC. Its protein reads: CASQGSPVLITYEQYF.